This paragraph reports one TCR beta chain. Its antigen is still unknown. By quantitative 5'-RACE with molecular barcodes, the TCR beta libraries were made. Using its own MiXCR run on the 5' RACE reads, TCRdb lists one record per CDR3 protein. Here the sample spans 200,000 to 250,000 distinct CDR3 sequences, 8% to 11% being singletons. The V and J ends lost 5 bases and 0 bases, in that order; junction bases with no gene match: 5. Per germline, CDR1 LGHDT and CDR2 YNNKEL (reference sequence). The CDR3 runs to 17 residues. The data were obtained in a study of CD8 T cells in ankylosing spondylitis. Whole-study results and caveats: Ankylosing spondylitis blood seemed to carry a telltale TCR beta motif made of roughly 8 highly homologous variants. The study looked at matched synovial fluid samples from ankylosing spondylitis patients. Disease-linked clones were reported to be significantly enriched there. Clones that were linked to disease were CD8+ and were relatively rare in peripheral blood.

The chain recombines TRBV3-1 with TRBJ2-3; 13 bases agree with TRBD2. Sequences were obtained from blood, either unsorted or a sorted T cell fraction (not recorded which). The receptor was derived from a male donor with ankylosing spondylitis or in good health (not recorded which). This CDR3 reads CASSSGLAGSSTDTQYF. CDR3 nucleotide sequence: TGTGCCAGCAGCTCGGGACTAGCGGGGAGTAGCACAGATACGCAGTATTTT.